This TCR beta chain was sequenced for a study of OX40 agonist ivuxolimab in advanced cancers. Study background: Prior therapy, whether anti-PD-1, anti-PD-L1 or anti-CTLA-4, was allowed, and roughly 44% had some.

Generated by immunoSEQ multiplex PCR, the TCRdb table keeps only in-frame clones and is missing some. The sample contains 70,000 or so clones, around 80% of which appear only once. Between the trimmed V and J ends, which lost 4 bases and 1 base, there was a span of 8 bases. Germline CDR1 and CDR2: SGHRS and YFSETQ. This CDR3 comprises 13 residues. Blood draws occurred at baseline, cycle 4 day 1, and cycle 7 day 1. The chain joins TRBV5-1 to TRBJ1-1; no clear D. The sample consisted of CD4+ or CD8+ T cells sorted from blood, taken in a trial of the OX40 agonist ivuxolimab. The clonotype was recovered from an adult with an advanced solid tumor such as melanoma, head and neck, liver or kidney cancer. The CDR3 DNA reads TGCGCCAGCAGCCGGACGGGGAACACTGAAGCTTTCTTT. This codes for CASSRTGNTEAFF. The full variable domain, its missing parts supplied by reference TRBV5-1 and TRBJ1-1, is KAGVTQTPRYLIKTRGQQVTLSCSPISGHRSVSWYQQTPGQGLQFLFEYFSETQRNKGNFPGRFSGRQFSNSRSEMNVSTLELGDSALYLCASSRTGNTEAFFGQGTRLTVV.